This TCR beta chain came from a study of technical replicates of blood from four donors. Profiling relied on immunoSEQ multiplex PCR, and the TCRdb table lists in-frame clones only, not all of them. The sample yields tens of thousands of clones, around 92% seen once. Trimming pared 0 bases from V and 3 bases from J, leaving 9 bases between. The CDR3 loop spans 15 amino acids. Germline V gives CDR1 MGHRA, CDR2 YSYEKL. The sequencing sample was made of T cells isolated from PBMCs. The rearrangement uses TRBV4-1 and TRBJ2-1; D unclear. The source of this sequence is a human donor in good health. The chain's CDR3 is CASSQDHPGYNEQFF. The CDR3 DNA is TGCGCCAGCAGCCAAGATCATCCAGGCTACAATGAGCAGTTCTTC.